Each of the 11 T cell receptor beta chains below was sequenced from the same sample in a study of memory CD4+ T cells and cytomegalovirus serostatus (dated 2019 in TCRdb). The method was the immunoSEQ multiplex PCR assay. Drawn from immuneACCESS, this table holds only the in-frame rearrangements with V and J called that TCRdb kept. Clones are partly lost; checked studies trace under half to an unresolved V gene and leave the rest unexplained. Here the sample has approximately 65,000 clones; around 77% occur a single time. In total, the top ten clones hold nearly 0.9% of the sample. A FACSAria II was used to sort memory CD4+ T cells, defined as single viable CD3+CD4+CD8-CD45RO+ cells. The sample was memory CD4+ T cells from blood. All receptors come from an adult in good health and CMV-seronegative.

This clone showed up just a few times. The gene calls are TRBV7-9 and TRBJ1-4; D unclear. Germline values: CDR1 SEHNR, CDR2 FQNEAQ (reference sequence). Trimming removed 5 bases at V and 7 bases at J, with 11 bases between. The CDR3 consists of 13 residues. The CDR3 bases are TGTGCCAGCAGCCTCGATAGGAGTGAAAAACTGTTTTTT. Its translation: CASSLDRSEKLFF.

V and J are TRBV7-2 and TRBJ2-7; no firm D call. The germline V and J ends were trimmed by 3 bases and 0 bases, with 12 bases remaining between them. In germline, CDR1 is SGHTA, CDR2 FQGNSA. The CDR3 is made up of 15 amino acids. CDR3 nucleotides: TGTGCCAGCAGCTTCTCGGGCCCGAGCTCCTACGAGCAGTACTTC. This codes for CASSFSGPSSYEQYF.

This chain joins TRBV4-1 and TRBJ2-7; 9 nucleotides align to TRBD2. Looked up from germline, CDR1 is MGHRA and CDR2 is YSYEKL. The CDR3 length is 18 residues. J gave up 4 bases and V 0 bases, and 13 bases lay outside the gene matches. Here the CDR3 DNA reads TGCGCCAGCAGCCAAGAACTGAGCGGGGGGACCCTTAGGTACGAGCAGTACTTC. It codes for CASSQELSGGTLRYEQYF.

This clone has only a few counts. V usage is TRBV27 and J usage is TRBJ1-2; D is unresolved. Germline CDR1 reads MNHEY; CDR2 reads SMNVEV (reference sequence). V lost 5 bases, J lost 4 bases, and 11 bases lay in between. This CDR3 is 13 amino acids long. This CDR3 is CASSPLEGYGYTF. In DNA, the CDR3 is TGTGCCAGCAGTCCCCTCGAGGGCTATGGCTACACCTTC.

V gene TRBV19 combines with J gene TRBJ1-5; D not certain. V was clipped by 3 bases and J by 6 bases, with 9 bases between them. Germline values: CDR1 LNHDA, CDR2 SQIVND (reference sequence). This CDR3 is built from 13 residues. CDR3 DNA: TGTGCCAGTAGTATTAGGGAGGCTCAGCCCCAGCATTTT. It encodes CASSIREAQPQHF.

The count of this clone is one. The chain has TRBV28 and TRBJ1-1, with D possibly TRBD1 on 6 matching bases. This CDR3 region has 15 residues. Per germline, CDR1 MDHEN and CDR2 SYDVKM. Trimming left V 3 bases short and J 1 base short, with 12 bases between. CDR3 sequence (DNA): TGTGCCAGCAGTTTTATGGGGGCTCGGAACACTGAAGCTTTCTTT. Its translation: CASSFMGARNTEAFF.

The CDR3 is CASSPDRSGYGYTF. DNA for the CDR3: TGTGCCAGCAGCCCCGACAGGAGTGGCTATGGCTACACCTTC. The J gene is TRBJ1-2, the V gene TRBV7-3; possible D gene TRBD1, 6 bases. In germline, CDR1 is SGHTA, CDR2 FQGTGA. The CDR3 covers 14 residues. V was cut by 5 bases and J by 4 bases, with 14 bases left in between.

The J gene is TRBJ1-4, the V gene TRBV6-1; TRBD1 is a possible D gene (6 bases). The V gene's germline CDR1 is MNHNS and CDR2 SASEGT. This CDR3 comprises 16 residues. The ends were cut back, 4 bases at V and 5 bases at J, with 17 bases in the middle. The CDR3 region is CASSASPTGWNEKLFF. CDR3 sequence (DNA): TGTGCCAGCAGTGCCTCCCCAACAGGGTGGAATGAAAAACTGTTTTTT.

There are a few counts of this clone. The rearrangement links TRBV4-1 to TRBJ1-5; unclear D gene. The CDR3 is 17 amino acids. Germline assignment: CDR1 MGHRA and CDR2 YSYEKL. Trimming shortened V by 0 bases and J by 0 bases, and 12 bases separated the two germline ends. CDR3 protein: CASSQEPRTVSNQPQHF. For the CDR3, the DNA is TGCGCCAGCAGCCAAGAGCCCCGGACGGTTAGCAATCAGCCCCAGCATTTT.

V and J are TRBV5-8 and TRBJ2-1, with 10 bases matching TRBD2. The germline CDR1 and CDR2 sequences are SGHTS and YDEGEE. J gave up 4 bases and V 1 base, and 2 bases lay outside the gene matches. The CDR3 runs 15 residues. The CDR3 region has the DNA TGTGCCAGCAGCTTGACTAGCGGGGAGTACAATGAGCAGTTCTTC. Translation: CASSLTSGEYNEQFF. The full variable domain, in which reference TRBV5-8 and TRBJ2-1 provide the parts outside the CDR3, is EAGVTQSPTHLIKTRGQQATLRCSPISGHTSVYWYQQALGLGLQFLLWYDEGEERNRGNFPPRFSGRQFPNYSSELNVNALELEDSALYLCASSLTSGEYNEQFFGPGTRLTVL.

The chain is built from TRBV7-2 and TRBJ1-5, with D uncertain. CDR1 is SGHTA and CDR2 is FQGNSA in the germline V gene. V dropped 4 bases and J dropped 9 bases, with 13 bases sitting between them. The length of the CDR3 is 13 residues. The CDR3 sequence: CASSSYDHLPQHF. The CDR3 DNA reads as TGTGCCAGCAGCTCCTACGACCATCTGCCCCAGCATTTT.